This TCR beta chain was captured by sequencing in a study of shared clonotypes between healthy human individuals. The CDR3 extends over 16 amino acids. CDR1 and CDR2 (germline): LGHNA, YSLEER. The trim removed 0 bases at V and 8 bases at J, leaving 9 bases unmatched. Donors were healthy HIV-negative adults without recent acute infections or vaccinations. For each subset, genomic DNA was distributed in equal portions over several immunoSEQ plates. The repertoire was sequenced with immunoSEQ multiplex PCR; TCRdb's copy has only in-frame clones and lacks some. This sample yields about 1 million clones, of which about 76% are seen a single time; less than 1.5% belongs to the top ten. The table lists this clone with a count of one.

The sequence was collected from a man between 18 and 29 years old in good health. The rearrangement links TRBV4-3 to TRBJ1-2; 10 bases are shared with TRBD1. Sequenced input: memory CD4+ T cells sorted from blood. Subset defined: CD45RA-negative fraction. The CDR3 sequence is CASSQEPRQGAYGYTF. DNA for the CDR3: TGCGCCAGCAGCCAAGAACCGCGACAGGGGGCGTACGGCTACACCTTC.